This passage covers 16 T cell receptor beta chains from one sample sequenced in a study of a mutant IDH1 vaccine in newly diagnosed glioma. Described time point: baseline, week 1 (first vaccination visit). Stated treatment: pre-vaccination baseline after standard-of-care therapy. Measured with immunoSEQ multiplex PCR; TCRdb has only the in-frame clones, and not every one. The sample shows nearly 70,000 clones, 75% to 85% of them seen only once. The sample here was PBMCs, taken from a glioma patient treated with radiotherapy, temozolomide or both. These receptors all stem from a man between 45 and 60 years old with glioma.

The chain links TRBV10-3 to TRBJ2-7, with 9 bases matching TRBD1. The V segment lost 7 bases and the J segment 2 bases; nucleotides outside the gene matches: 9. The CDR3 is 15 amino acids. Germline loops: CDR1 ENHRY, CDR2 SYGVKD. CDR3 protein: CAINQGQGGAYEQYF. Here the CDR3 DNA reads TGTGCCATCAACCAGGGACAGGGTGGGGCCTACGAGCAGTACTTC.

CDR3 amino acids: CASSEQGADYGYTF. The CDR3 nucleotides read TGTGCCAGCAGTGAACAGGGGGCGGACTATGGCTACACCTTC. The chain couples TRBV6-1 to TRBJ1-2; 8 bases are a match to TRBD1. The V gene end was trimmed by 2 bases and the J gene end by 3 bases; junction bases not matched to a gene: 2. Germline V lookup: CDR1 MNHNS, CDR2 SASEGT. CDR3 length equals 14 residues.

The chain recombines TRBV5-8 with TRBJ1-2; TRBD1 matches 10 bases. The CDR3 covers 16 residues. Germline V gene lookup returns CDR1 SGHTS and CDR2 YDEGEE. Losses at the gene ends were 4 bases for V and 8 bases for J; bases not matched to a gene: 14. CDR3 coding DNA: TGTGCCAGCAGCAAACCGGGACAGGGGCCGCCGCGGGGCTACACCTTC. Its translation is CASSKPGQGPPRGYTF.

This chain links TRBV6-5 with TRBJ2-1, with D unclear. The V end lost 2 bases, the J end lost 5 bases, and 4 bases lay between the germline ends. Germline CDR1 reads MNHEY; CDR2 reads SVGAGI. CDR3 length: 12 amino acids. The CDR3: CASSYTHNEQFF. CDR3 bases: TGTGCCAGCAGTTACACTCACAATGAGCAGTTCTTC.

The rearrangement links TRBV5-6 to TRBJ2-2; no clear D. Germline V CDR1 and CDR2: SGHDT, YYEEEE. V lost 2 bases to trimming and J lost 0 bases, with 2 bases between them. The CDR3 spans 13 residues. CDR3 in DNA: TGTGCCAGCAGCTTCGCGAACACCGGGGAGCTGTTTTTT. It specifies CASSFANTGELFF.

The chain is built from TRBV18 and TRBJ1-4; D possibly corresponds to TRBD1 (6 bases). Per germline, CDR1 KGHSH and CDR2 LQKENI. The length of the CDR3 is 15 residues. The V and J ends lost 4 bases and 4 bases respectively, with 13 bases between them. Here the CDR3 reads CASSLRQDLNEKLFF. The CDR3 DNA is TGTGCCAGCTCACTCCGACAGGATCTTAATGAAAAACTGTTTTTT.

This chain links TRBV6-1 with TRBJ1-1; weak D call: TRBD1 (5 bases). In germline, CDR1 is MNHNS, CDR2 SASEGT. The CDR3 contains 15 residues. Trimming stripped 6 bases from V and 3 bases from J, with 17 bases between. This CDR3 is CASRRDLERDTEAFF. CDR3 nucleotides: TGTGCCAGCAGAAGGGACTTGGAAAGGGACACTGAAGCTTTCTTT.

V and J are TRBV6-6 and TRBJ2-7; 9 nucleotides line up with TRBD1. Per the germline V gene, CDR1 is MNHNY and CDR2 is SVGAGI (reference sequence). The CDR3 totals 16 residues. J gave up 4 bases and V 2 bases, and 9 bases lay outside the gene matches. In nucleotides, the CDR3 is TGTGCCAGCAGTTACCCGCCGGGACAGGGTTTATACGAGCAGTACTTC. Its translation is CASSYPPGQGLYEQYF.

This clone was counted once. CDR3 bases: TGTGCCAGCAGTCCCAGCTCCTACGAGCAGTACTTC. Residues: CASSPSSYEQYF. J is TRBJ2-7 and V is TRBV27; D gene uncertain. Trimming took 5 bases from V and 0 from J, leaving 5 bases between them. This CDR3 has 12 residues. CDR1 is MNHEY and CDR2 is SMNVEV in the germline V gene (reference sequence).

The chain employs TRBV5-5 and TRBJ2-7, with 8 bases identical to TRBD1. Germline V lookup: CDR1 SGHKS, CDR2 YYEKEE (reference sequence). This CDR3 is 15 amino acids long. With 2 bases clipped from V and 2 bases from J, the junction kept 6 bases outside the gene matches. CDR3 protein: CASSFRQGTAYEQYF. The CDR3 DNA reads TGTGCCAGCAGCTTTAGACAGGGGACGGCCTACGAGCAGTACTTC.

In this sample, this clone turned up a few times. The chain joins TRBV19 to TRBJ1-1, with unresolved D. This CDR3 contains 14 residues. CDR1 and CDR2 from the germline V gene are LNHDA and SQIVND (reference sequence). Trimming cost V 4 bases and J 1 base, with 10 bases left between them. In DNA form, the CDR3 reads TGTGCCAGTAGTAAGGAGGCGGGGAACACTGAAGCTTTCTTT. It specifies CASSKEAGNTEAFF. Drawing the rest from reference TRBV19 and TRBJ1-1, the complete variable domain is DGGITQSPKYLFRKEGQNVTLSCEQNLNHDAMYWYRQDPGQGLRLIYYSQIVNDFQKGDIAEGYSVSREKKESFPLTVTSAQKNPTAFYLCASSKEAGNTEAFFGQGTRLTVV.

The count of this clone is one. The V gene is TRBV7-9, the J gene TRBJ2-3; 10 nucleotides agree with TRBD2. The CDR3 is made up of 16 amino acids. V shed 5 bases and J 5 bases; nucleotides not matched to a gene: 10. Germline values: CDR1 SEHNR, CDR2 FQNEAQ (reference sequence). The CDR3 region has the DNA TGTGCCAGCAGCCCAGATTACGGACTAGCGGTAGATACGCAGTATTTT. Residues: CASSPDYGLAVDTQYF.

The chain employs TRBV10-3 and TRBJ2-7; 7 bases are a match to TRBD1. The germline CDR1 and CDR2 sequences are ENHRY and SYGVKD. The trim removed 6 bases at V and 5 bases at J, leaving 4 bases unmatched. CDR3 size: 12 residues. The chain's CDR3 is CAIRGTDNEQYF. CDR3 bases: TGTGCCATCAGAGGGACAGACAACGAGCAGTACTTC.

The gene calls are TRBV27 and TRBJ2-2; possible D gene TRBD1, 6 bases. The CDR3 has 17 residues. Trimming took off 3 bases at V and 0 bases at J, with 14 bases between the two ends. The germline V gene has CDR1 MNHEY and CDR2 SMNVEV (reference sequence). CDR3 residues: CASSLLSTGPNTGELFF. The DNA for the CDR3 is TGTGCCAGCAGTTTGCTCTCGACAGGACCGAACACCGGGGAGCTGTTTTTT.

V gene TRBV5-1 combines with J gene TRBJ1-5, with D maybe TRBD1 (6 bases). Germline V gives CDR1 SGHRS, CDR2 YFSETQ. The V and J ends lost 4 bases and 3 bases respectively, with 14 bases between them. The CDR3 consists of 15 residues. For the CDR3, the DNA is TGCGCCAGCAGCCGTTCAGGGGCGGTCAATCAGCCCCAGCATTTT. It translates to CASSRSGAVNQPQHF.

The chain carries TRBV6-5 and TRBJ1-1; no firm D call. This CDR3 comprises 16 residues. Germline V lookup: CDR1 MNHEY, CDR2 SVGAGI. The germline V and J ends were trimmed by 2 bases and 0 bases, with 13 bases remaining between them. This CDR3 reads CASSYRPRQLNTEAFF. The CDR3 DNA sequence: TGTGCCAGCAGTTACCGCCCAAGGCAGCTGAACACTGAAGCTTTCTTT.